Here is one T cell receptor beta chain with its context. The ends were cut back, 0 bases at V and 0 bases at J, with 7 bases in the middle. The CDR3 has 15 amino acids. Germline CDR1 reads SGHRS; CDR2 reads YFSETQ. It was with 60 Vbeta and 13 Jbeta primers that the PCR ran. Measured with immunoSEQ multiplex PCR; TCRdb has only the in-frame clones, and not every one. Here the sample table reports 220,000 or so clones. The data were taken from a study of cytomegalovirus exposure and HLA in healthy donors. Sequenced input: PBMCs. The TCR sequence derives from a girl aged 2 to 9 in good health and CMV-seropositive. The chain is built from TRBV5-1 and TRBJ1-3, with D perhaps TRBD1 (6 bases). The CDR3 loop is CASSLGTVSGNTIYF. The CDR3 DNA reads TGCGCCAGCAGCTTGGGGACAGTCTCTGGAAACACCATATATTTT.